Presented here are 19 T cell receptor beta chains from one specimen sequenced in a study of blood T cell repertoires in COVID-19. Libraries were prepared by immunoSEQ multiplex PCR; TCRdb keeps only in-frame clonotypes and omits some of them. The table records 170,000 or so clones, 65% to 85% of them present only once. What was sequenced was peripheral blood. These receptors came from a woman in her sixties with acute or convalescent COVID-19.

The chain combines TRBV20-1 with TRBJ1-5; 7 bases agree with TRBD1. The germline CDR1 and CDR2 sequences are DFQATT and SNEGSKA (reference sequence). Trimming cost V 3 bases and J 6 bases; bases outside gene matches: 11. This CDR3 has 15 residues. CDR3 nucleotides: TGCAGTGCTAGTCCCTTCGGGACAGCACTTCAGCCCCAGCATTTT. Amino acids: CSASPFGTALQPQHF.

This chain links TRBV7-9 with TRBJ1-2, with 7 bases aligning to TRBD1. This CDR3 comprises 15 residues. V shed 4 bases and J 4 bases; nucleotides not matched to a gene: 9. CDR1 is SEHNR, CDR2 FQNEAQ, per germline (reference sequence). The CDR3 bases are TGTGCCAGCAGCTCTTCCGGAGGGGGCACCTATGGCTACACCTTC. This encodes CASSSSGGGTYGYTF.

V is TRBV7-2 and J is TRBJ2-5; tentative D call: TRBD2 (5 bases). With 0 bases removed from V and 2 bases from J, the gap between germline ends came to 13 bases. The germline gives CDR1 SGHTA, CDR2 FQGNSA. The CDR3 consists of 16 residues. CDR3 amino acids: CASSLAPGLLQETQYF. Here the CDR3 DNA reads TGTGCCAGCAGCTTAGCCCCAGGACTTCTACAAGAGACCCAGTACTTC.

J is TRBJ2-7 and V is TRBV18; a weak D match, TRBD1 (6 bases). With 8 bases removed from V and 2 bases from J, the gap between germline ends came to 13 bases. The V gene's germline CDR1 is KGHSH and CDR2 LQKENI. The CDR3 is made up of 13 amino acids. CDR3 DNA: TGTGCCAGCACTTCCAGGGGAACCTACGAGCAGTACTTC. This gives the protein CASTSRGTYEQYF.

This chain joins TRBV21-1 and TRBJ2-7; TRBD1, the table's D call, lacks a check against the DNA. TRBV21-1 corresponds to a pseudogene. The CDR3 contains 14 residues. CDR3 bases: TGTGCCTGCCACGCAGGGGATTCTCCCTACGAGCAGTACTTC. Translating gives CACHAGDSPYEQYF.

V usage is TRBV6-1 and J usage is TRBJ1-2; 7 bases fit TRBD1. The germline V gene encodes CDR1 MNHNS and CDR2 SASEGT. V lost 1 base, J lost 3 bases, and 8 bases stayed unmatched. The CDR3 is 16 amino acids. CDR3 protein: CASSEGPGQDYYGYTF. CDR3 DNA: TGTGCCAGCAGTGAAGGGCCCGGACAGGATTACTATGGCTACACCTTC.

This sequence joins TRBV5-5 and TRBJ2-3, with D tentatively TRBD1 (5 bases). V lost 0 bases and J 1 base, leaving 9 bases between the germline ends. This CDR3 contains 15 residues. CDR1 SGHKS and CDR2 YYEKEE come from the germline V gene (reference sequence). CDR3: CASSLDRLGTDTQYF. Written as DNA, the CDR3 is TGTGCCAGCAGCTTGGACAGGCTTGGCACAGATACGCAGTATTTT.

The V call is TRBV6-5, the J call TRBJ1-1, with 8 bases aligning to TRBD1. Germline V lookup: CDR1 MNHEY, CDR2 SVGAGI. Trimming at V came to 5 bases and at J to 4 bases, leaving 9 bases not matched to a gene. This CDR3 is 15 amino acids long. The CDR3 nucleotides read TGTGCCAGCAGTACCCCTCGACAGGGGAGCACTGAAGCTTTCTTT. Translated: CASSTPRQGSTEAFF.

The sample holds a few counts of this clone. CDR3 in amino acids: CASSPRGQGPNEKLFF. The CDR3 nucleotides are TGTGCCAGCTCACCACGGGGCCAGGGGCCTAATGAAAAACTGTTTTTT. The rearrangement links TRBV18 to TRBJ1-4; possible D gene TRBD1, 6 bases. The CDR3 extends over 16 amino acids. CDR1 and CDR2 from the germline V gene are KGHSH and LQKENI. V lost 1 base and J 3 bases, leaving 12 bases between the germline ends.

The chain couples TRBV7-2 to TRBJ1-2; tentative D call: TRBD1 (6 bases). Germline V CDR1 and CDR2: SGHTA, FQGNSA. Trimming took off 1 base at V and 2 bases at J, with 11 bases between the two ends. The CDR3 length is 15 residues. Here the CDR3 reads CASSLEGGDNYGYTF. The CDR3 DNA sequence: TGTGCCAGCAGCTTAGAAGGGGGGGACAACTATGGCTACACCTTC.

CDR3 residues: CASSSTGNGNQPQHF. The DNA for the CDR3 is TGCGCCAGCAGCTCAACAGGTAACGGCAATCAGCCCCAGCATTTT. V usage is TRBV5-1 and J usage is TRBJ1-5; a weak D match, TRBD1 (5 bases). The CDR3 is 15 residues long. CDR1 is SGHRS, CDR2 YFSETQ, per germline. Trimming took 3 bases from V and 2 from J, leaving 12 bases between them.

In DNA form, the CDR3 reads TGTGCCAGCAGTTTAAACGGGGTTGAAGGCTACACCTTC. It specifies CASSLNGVEGYTF. The rearrangement uses TRBV12-3 or TRBV12-4 and TRBJ1-2, with D hard to call. The CDR3 sequence is 13 residues long. Trimming stripped 2 bases from V and 8 bases from J, with 12 bases between.

This sequence joins TRBV18 and TRBJ1-1, with 9 bases identical to TRBD1. This CDR3 spans 13 amino acids. The V and J ends lost 6 bases and 7 bases, in that order; junction bases with no gene match: 6. CDR1 and CDR2 from the germline V gene are KGHSH and LQKENI. CDR3 sequence: CASSGGQGLEAFF. As DNA, the CDR3 is TGTGCCAGCTCGGGGGGACAGGGCCTTGAAGCTTTCTTT.

The chain links TRBV7-2 to TRBJ2-1; unclear D gene. Trimming pared 0 bases from V and 8 bases from J, leaving 8 bases between. The CDR3 is 13 residues long. Germline V gene data show CDR1 as SGHTA and CDR2 as FQGNSA. The DNA for the CDR3 is TGTGCCAGCAGCTTAGCGCGAGAGGATGAGCAGTTCTTC. This sequence encodes CASSLAREDEQFF.

V and J are TRBV28 and TRBJ2-5; 9 bases line up with TRBD2. The germline CDR1 and CDR2 sequences are MDHEN and SYDVKM. The CDR3 sequence is 15 residues long. The J segment lost 5 bases and the V segment lost 3 bases, leaving 7 bases of the junction unmatched. The CDR3 bases are TGTGCCAGCAGTTTCCCCGGACTAGCGAGGGAGACCCAGTACTTC. Translated, it gives CASSFPGLARETQYF.

The chain has TRBV10-1 and TRBJ1-1, with TRBD1 as a possible D gene (5 bases). Per germline, CDR1 WNHNN and CDR2 SYGVQD (reference sequence). CDR3 length: 15 residues. V was pared by 3 bases and J by 3 bases, with 14 bases between. CDR3 nucleotides: TGCGCCAGCAGTGATGGGCTGGGGCTGGACACTGAAGCTTTCTTT. It specifies CASSDGLGLDTEAFF.

DNA for the CDR3: TGTGCCAGCAGTGAACAACTAGCGGGATACAATGAGCAGTTCTTC. It is translated as CASSEQLAGYNEQFF. The rearrangement uses TRBV2 and TRBJ2-1; 10 bases fit TRBD2. The CDR3 runs to 15 residues. The V gene's germline CDR1 is SNHLY and CDR2 FYNNEI. V gave up 2 bases and J gave up 4 bases; unmatched junction bases: 2.

The chain recombines TRBV5-3 with TRBJ2-2; 12 bases are shared with TRBD1. TRBV5-3 is designated an ORF whose function remains uncertain. There are 16 residues in the CDR3. V was pared by 4 bases and J by 5 bases, with 6 bases of the junction left unmatched. The CDR3 reads CARSPGTGGRTGELFF. CDR3 DNA: TGTGCCAGAAGCCCCGGGACAGGGGGCCGGACCGGGGAGCTGTTTTTT.

Of note for this clone: Other DNA sequences from this sample encode an identical CDR3 as well. The V and J genes are TRBV10-3 and TRBJ2-1; a possible D gene is TRBD2 (7 bases). The CDR3 loop spans 12 amino acids. V gave up 6 bases and J gave up 7 bases, with 10 bases separating them. Germline CDR1 is ENHRY and CDR2 is SYGVKD. The CDR3 loop reads CAISEGGNEQFF. CDR3 DNA sequence: TGTGCCATCAGCGAGGGGGGGAATGAGCAGTTCTTC.